These T cell receptor beta chains were read from a single sample in a study of blood T cell repertoires in COVID-19. Clones were read by immunoSEQ multiplex PCR, and TCRdb kept only the in-frame ones, dropping some. Here the sample spans 45,000 to 55,000 clones, approximately 87% being singletons. Sequenced: peripheral blood. These receptors were collected from a human donor in a cohort sampled during active COVID-19. The CDR3 runs from the conserved cysteine through the conserved F or W. The D gene is left open where the match is weak. Expanded clones get a size class; other rows say once, few or many, or leave the size out.

V	D	size	J	CDR3	DNA
TRBV6-5	NA	NA	TRBJ2-7	CASSYSGQAEQYF	TGTGCCAGCAGTTACTCTGGGCAGGCTGAGCAGTACTTC
TRBV11-2	NA	NA	TRBJ2-1	CASSRNEQFF	TGTGCCAGCAGCCGTAATGAGCAGTTCTTC
TRBV7-3	TRBD1	NA	TRBJ2-2	CASSGTGTLVTGELFF	TGTGCCAGCAGCGGGACAGGGACCCTTGTCACCGGGGAGCTGTTTTTT
TRBV7-9	TRBD1	NA	TRBJ2-3	CASSLARTGDTGSTDTQYF	TGTGCCAGCAGCTTAGCGCGTACAGGGGATACCGGATCGACAGATACGCAGTATTTT
TRBV11-2	NA	NA	TRBJ2-3	CASSLVRLDTQYF	TGTGCCAGCAGCTTAGTCAGGTTGGATACGCAGTATTTT
TRBV6-6	TRBD2	NA	TRBJ2-1	CASRLTSGSSYNEQFF	TGTGCCAGCAGATTGACTAGCGGGAGCTCCTACAATGAGCAGTTCTTC
TRBV30	NA	NA	TRBJ2-7	CAWSLRRFEQYF	TGTGCCTGGAGCCTCCGTAGATTCGAGCAGTACTTC
TRBV28	NA	once	TRBJ1-2	CASRRQANYGYTF	TGTGCCAGCAGGCGACAGGCTAACTATGGCTACACCTTC
TRBV7-9	NA	NA	TRBJ1-5	CASSLGWGGRNQPQHF	TGTGCCAGCAGCTTAGGGTGGGGGGGAAGAAATCAGCCCCAGCATTTT
TRBV6-5	NA	NA	TRBJ1-5	CAPKAGQGYQPQHF	TGTGCCCCCAAGGCGGGGCAGGGATATCAGCCCCAGCATTTT
TRBV7-2	NA	few	TRBJ1-5	CASSLFRDQPQHF	TGTGCCAGCAGCTTATTTCGGGATCAGCCCCAGCATTTT
TRBV7-2	NA	NA	TRBJ2-1	CASSLFSVNEQFF	TGTGCCAGCAGCTTATTCTCGGTCAATGAGCAGTTCTTC
TRBV20-1	NA	NA	TRBJ1-3	CSASDRYSGNTIYF	TGCAGTGCTAGTGACAGGTACTCTGGAAACACCATATATTTT
TRBV12-3/TRBV12-4	TRBD1	NA	TRBJ2-7	CATGQGFGEQYF	TGTGCCACCGGACAGGGTTTTGGCGAGCAGTACTTC
TRBV9	NA	NA	TRBJ1-6	CASSTSEINSPLHF	TGTGCCAGCAGCACGTCGGAGATAAATTCACCCCTCCACTTT
TRBV11-2	NA	NA	TRBJ1-2	CASSFGDLYGYTF	TGTGCCAGCTCTTTTGGGGACTTATATGGCTACACCTTC
TRBV29-1	TRBD1	NA	TRBJ1-1	CSVGPGQGRAFF	TGCAGCGTGGGACCGGGACAGGGTCGTGCTTTCTTT
TRBV4-2	NA	NA	TRBJ1-3	CASSQVQGAGNTIYF	TGTGCCAGCAGCCAAGTACAGGGAGCTGGAAACACCATATATTTT
TRBV18	NA	NA	TRBJ1-1	CASSPGRTPKNTEAFF	TGTGCCAGCTCACCCGGCAGGACACCAAAGAACACTGAAGCTTTCTTT
TRBV3-1/TRBV3-2	NA	NA	TRBJ1-4	CASSQALGRHRGKLFF	TGTGCCAGCAGCCAAGCACTCGGACGGCACAGAGGGAAACTGTTTTTT
TRBV7-2	TRBD2	NA	TRBJ2-2	CASSLAGSGVTGELFF	TGTGCCAGCAGCTTAGCGGGTAGCGGGGTTACCGGGGAGCTGTTTTTT
TRBV2	TRBD1	few	TRBJ2-2	CASSAQGARGELFF	TGTGCCAGCAGTGCCCAGGGGGCGAGGGGGGAGCTGTTTTTT
TRBV7-8	TRBD1	NA	TRBJ2-7	CASSLIAIGGQTSLFYEQYF	TGTGCCAGCAGCTTAATTGCTATTGGGGGACAGACAAGCCTCTTCTACGAGCAGTACTTC
TRBV30	TRBD1	NA	TRBJ1-6	CAWSAGQTYNSPLHF	TGTGCCTGGAGTGCGGGACAGACTTATAATTCACCCCTCCACTTT
TRBV2	NA	NA	TRBJ2-4	CASGGGVYIQYF	TGTGCCAGCGGAGGGGGGGTCTACATTCAGTACTTC
TRBV7-8	NA	NA	TRBJ1-5	CASSRGTGLKGNQPQHF	TGTGCCAGCAGCCGAGGGACTGGGCTCAAGGGCAATCAGCCCCAGCATTTT
TRBV6-6	NA	once	TRBJ2-3	CASSTGDTQYF	TGTGCCAGCAGTACTGGAGATACGCAGTATTTT